This T cell receptor (beta chain) was sequenced for a study of control samples from healthy donors and cancer patients. Libraries were prepared by immunoSEQ multiplex PCR; TCRdb keeps only in-frame clonotypes and omits some of them. The sample consists of about 270,000 clones, roughly 80% of them appearing once. This CDR3 is built from 16 residues. CDR1 and CDR2 from the germline V gene are MDHEN and SYDVKM. With V trimmed by 6 bases and J by 4 bases, 6 bases remained unmatched. The TCR comes from a woman aged 60 to 75 with lung cancer. The sample consisted of PBMCs. The chain links TRBV28 to TRBJ2-6; TRBD1 aligns across 10 bases. In DNA, the CDR3 is TGTGCCAGCAGGAGACAGGGGGCGCGCGGGGCCAACGTCCTGACTTTC. Translated: CASRRQGARGANVLTF. Together with reference TRBV28 and TRBJ2-6, the CDR3 gives the full variable domain: DVKVTQSSRYLVKRTGEKVFLECVQDMDHENMFWYRQDPGLGLRLIYFSYDVKMKEKGDIPEGYSVSREKKERFSLILESASTNQTSMYLCASRRQGARGANVLTFGAGSRLTVL.